This T cell receptor beta chain was identified in a study of CD8 T cells in Susac syndrome. A quantity of roughly 0.5 to 1 ug RNA underwent reverse transcription using random hexamers. With immunoSEQ multiplex PCR, TCR beta CDR3 was amplified across 54 Vbeta and 13 Jbeta. Each CDR3 protein gets one entry after TCRdb re-called the immunoSEQ multiplex PCR reads with MiXCR. In the table there are some 200,000 distinct CDR3 sequences, 95% of which are singletons. CDR3 size: 15 residues. The germline V gene encodes CDR1 SGHVS and CDR2 FQNEAQ. V was clipped by 4 bases and J by 4 bases; unmatched bases: 5. The patients serving as multiple sclerosis controls were treatment-naive. They had stable or active relapsing-remitting disease and fulfilled revised McDonald criteria.

The sequencing sample was made of CD4+ T cells from PBMCs. V gene TRBV7-8 combines with J gene TRBJ1-2, with TRBD1 matching over 11 bases. The sequence was collected from a human donor with multiple sclerosis. The CDR3 coding sequence is TGTGCCAGCAGCTCCCGGGACAGGGGGATCTATGGCTACACCTTC. As protein: CASSSRDRGIYGYTF.